This T cell receptor beta chain is from a study of Ad26.COV2.S vaccination and SARS-CoV-2 variants. Across the whole study: In the COV1001 trial, the donor was in the Ad26.COV2.S arm.

TCRdb's copy holds only in-frame clones and misses some; the assay was immunoSEQ multiplex PCR. The data hold some 480,000 clones, with 87% observed a single time. Whole-study findings and limits: In TCR breadth and depth analyses, total T cell responses may have been underestimated.

Treatment indicated: over 15 received Ad26.COV2.S at low or high dose, single or two shots; several received placebo; per-sample allocation not given. Day 63 after the first vaccine or placebo injection was the time point for sampling. The donor's status was that of an adult aged 18-55 years in Boston. As regards this clone: Its specificity is not known.

CDR1 and CDR2 (germline): MNHNS, SASEGT. The CDR3 has 14 amino acids. V was shortened by 3 bases and J by 3 bases, with 9 bases between the two germline ends. The origin of this receptor is a person aged 18-65 years who received the Ad26.COV2.S COVID-19 vaccine or a placebo. The J gene is TRBJ2-1, the V gene TRBV6-1; no firm D call. This specimen consisted of peripheral blood, obtained in a trial of Ad26.COV2.S vaccine versus placebo. The CDR3 reads CASSEMRNYNEQFF. The CDR3 DNA reads as TGTGCCAGCAGTGAGATGCGGAACTACAATGAGCAGTTCTTC.